The rows below give T cell receptor beta chains drawn from one sample of a study of cytomegalovirus exposure and HLA in healthy donors. Measured with immunoSEQ multiplex PCR; TCRdb has only the in-frame clones, and not every one. Of 150,000 or so clones detected, around 73% appear once; the ten largest clones hold 1.5% to 2%. Material for sequencing was PBMCs. Every receptor here comes from a woman younger than 35 in good health and CMV-seronegative. Each CDR3 is given with its conserved first and last residue. Rows give clone size only sometimes, using once, few, many, or a class for an expanded clone.

J gene,V gene,clone size,CDR3 protein
TRBJ2-3,TRBV2,few,CASSDQGHGLDTQYF
TRBJ1-2,TRBV7-9,NA,CASSLEIRQGAITQYGYTF
TRBJ1-2,TRBV7-2,NA,CASNQPPTYGYTF
TRBJ1-5,TRBV7-6,NA,CASSAYMDQPQHF
TRBJ1-1,TRBV5-4,few,CASSFNTETEAFF
TRBJ2-5,TRBV20-1,NA,CSVTSGEAQYF
TRBJ1-2,TRBV6-5,NA,CASSRGQGAVNGYTF
TRBJ1-2,TRBV11-2,few,CASSSSPGLTNYGYTF
TRBJ1-1,TRBV6-4,NA,CASSEGTGALGEAFF
TRBJ1-4,TRBV28,once,CASSFYSAATNEKLFF
TRBJ2-2,TRBV27,few,CASSLLPGGFTGELFF
TRBJ1-4,TRBV28,NA,CASSRTGPSTAKLFF
TRBJ2-5,TRBV29-1,NA,CSADDRGQYNQETQYF
TRBJ2-6,TRBV29-1,NA,CSVVSGTGANVLTF
TRBJ1-2,TRBV29-1,few,CSVSTGGAIPSNYGYTF
TRBJ2-3,TRBV9,NA,CASSVLSGGDTQYF
TRBJ2-7,TRBV6-1,NA,CASKDIRQQYF
TRBJ1-2,TRBV5-1,NA,CASSQGLTGLYGYTF
TRBJ2-2,TRBV7-8,few,CASRIKRLGDGELFF
TRBJ1-1,TRBV5-6,NA,CASSWGQRNTEAFF
TRBJ1-1,TRBV7-2,NA,CASTLGTGGLGTEAFF
TRBJ2-7,TRBV18,NA,CASSRGTSGFHEQYF
TRBJ1-1,TRBV5-8,NA,CASSLEGGTEAFF
TRBJ2-1,TRBV18,NA,CASSPRTLSYNEQFF
TRBJ2-2,TRBV7-9,NA,CASSSRDRDTGELFF
TRBJ1-2,TRBV19,few,CASSRGANYGYTF
TRBJ2-3,TRBV19,NA,CASSIDPSATDTQYF
TRBJ1-2,TRBV6-5,NA,CASSYSRDRAFYGYTF
TRBJ2-5,TRBV4-2,NA,CASSQEGYEETQYF
TRBJ2-3,TRBV6-5,few,CASTLSGGATDTQYF
TRBJ1-2,TRBV5-6,NA,CASSYSHRTRGYTF
TRBJ2-7,TRBV4-3,NA,CASSQGGQGRGEQYF
TRBJ1-2,TRBV9,NA,CASSVDPSQLYGYTF
TRBJ1-1,TRBV27,NA,CASSGPDGVTEAFF
TRBJ2-3,TRBV19,NA,CASSRRTPTSTDTQYF
TRBJ1-5,TRBV6-6,NA,CASSLMTGHSNQPQHF
TRBJ2-7,TRBV28,NA,CASSFPAGQGSYEQYF
TRBJ1-2,TRBV7-2,NA,CASSPDWAANYGYTF
TRBJ1-3,TRBV19,NA,CASSIQGSSGNTIYF
TRBJ2-1,TRBV5-4,NA,CASSFRARGEQFF
TRBJ2-1,TRBV7-3,NA,CASSFSSGGVNEQFF
TRBJ2-6,TRBV19,few,CASSRSSGANVLTF
TRBJ2-4,TRBV28,NA,CASSLGGSKNIQYF
TRBJ1-6,TRBV5-6,NA,CASRGTGGNSPLHF
TRBJ2-1,TRBV7-9,NA,CASSGGDEQFF
NA,TRBV4-1,NA,CASSQDTSYEQYF
TRBJ2-2,TRBV5-1,NA,CASSLRGQGFLNTGELFF
TRBJ1-1,TRBV2,few,CASSEGRAIVTEAFF
TRBJ2-7,TRBV2,NA,CASNEPRGLSYEQYF
TRBJ2-7,TRBV2,NA,CASSEGGTGYEQYF
TRBJ2-2,TRBV5-1,NA,CASSPGQANTGELFF
TRBJ1-2,TRBV7-2,NA,CASSLGQGDYGYTF